One and the same sample provided the 20 T cell receptor beta chains below, sequenced in a study of control samples from healthy donors and cancer patients. Generated by immunoSEQ multiplex PCR, the TCRdb table keeps only in-frame clones and is missing some. Here the sample spans approximately 80,000 clones, roughly nine tenths being singletons. Material: blood. The receptor set was obtained from a man aged 30 to 39 in good health.

This chain connects TRBV21-1 to TRBJ1-3. TRBV21-1 is termed a pseudogene. There are 15 residues in the CDR3. The CDR3 sequence: CASSTSWSSGNTIYF. The CDR3 DNA reads as TGTGCCAGCAGCACCAGTTGGAGCTCTGGAAACACCATATATTTT.

The rearrangement joins TRBV5-8 to TRBJ2-6, with D perhaps TRBD1 or TRBD2 (5 bases each). The germline V and J ends were trimmed by 7 bases and 2 bases, with 19 bases remaining between them. This CDR3 contains 17 residues. Germline assignment: CDR1 SGHTS and CDR2 YDEGEE. In DNA form, the CDR3 reads TGTGCCAGCGGGACCGGGGCGGTGTTGGCTGGGGCCAACGTCCTGACTTTC. This encodes CASGTGAVLAGANVLTF.

This chain links TRBV28 with TRBJ2-7; 9 nucleotides line up with TRBD1. There are 15 residues in the CDR3. Germline V gives CDR1 MDHEN, CDR2 SYDVKM. V lost 5 bases to trimming and J lost 1 base; unmatched junction nucleotides: 6. The CDR3 spells CASSPPGQGSYEQYF. The CDR3 DNA is TGTGCCAGCAGTCCGCCGGGACAGGGTTCCTACGAGCAGTACTTC.

J is TRBJ2-5 and V is TRBV5-1, with a possible D match to TRBD1 (7 bases). The CDR3 runs to 14 residues. V was trimmed by 4 bases and J by 2 bases, leaving 12 bases between them. Germline V gives CDR1 SGHRS, CDR2 YFSETQ. CDR3 nucleotides: TGCGCCAGCAGCGGGGGGACAGCTCAAGAGACCCAGTACTTC. It codes for CASSGGTAQETQYF.

The chain joins TRBV28 to TRBJ2-7, with D possibly called TRBD1 or TRBD2 (5 bases each). Per germline, CDR1 MDHEN and CDR2 SYDVKM. V lost 8 bases to trimming and J lost 9 bases, with 20 bases between them. This CDR3 comprises 13 residues. The CDR3: CASGRDGLRVQYF. The CDR3 coding sequence is TGTGCCAGCGGACGGGACGGATTACGAGTGCAGTACTTC.

The V and J genes are TRBV11-2 and TRBJ1-1; tentative D call: TRBD1 (6 bases). Germline V gene data show CDR1 as SGHAT and CDR2 as FQNNGV. The CDR3 has 12 amino acids. V lost 7 bases to trimming and J lost 5 bases, with 11 bases between them. The DNA for the CDR3 is TGTGCCAGCACCGAGGGGGGGACTGAAGCTTTCTTT. The encoded protein is CASTEGGTEAFF.

The J gene is TRBJ2-5, the V gene TRBV18, with 11 nucleotides matching TRBD2. This CDR3 contains 14 residues. V was clipped by 3 bases and J by 5 bases; unmatched bases: 2. Per germline, CDR1 KGHSH and CDR2 LQKENI. The CDR3 region is CASSPTSGEETQYF. The DNA of the CDR3 is TGTGCCAGCTCACCGACTAGCGGGGAGGAGACCCAGTACTTC.

For the CDR3, the DNA is TGTGCCAGCAGTCCTTCGGACCCCAATGAGCAGTTCTTC. Residues: CASSPSDPNEQFF. This rearrangement joins TRBV28 to TRBJ2-1, with no clear D. CDR3 length: 13 amino acids. Germline V gives CDR1 MDHEN, CDR2 SYDVKM. Deletions cut 5 bases from V and 6 bases from J, with 11 bases between.

The genes are TRBV5-6 and TRBJ1-5; 8 positions match TRBD1. J lost 5 bases, V lost 7 bases, and 11 bases had no gene match. The CDR3 consists of 15 residues. The germline V gene has CDR1 SGHDT and CDR2 YYEEEE. The CDR3 protein is CASGTGGEFHQPQHF. The CDR3 nucleotides read TGTGCCAGCGGGACAGGAGGGGAGTTCCATCAGCCCCAGCATTTT.

This clone was counted a single time. The CDR3 DNA is TGTGCCAGCAGTGCGATAGCGGGAGCTATGGATACGCAGTATTTT. Its translation: CASSAIAGAMDTQYF. The chain combines TRBV6-4 with TRBJ2-3, with 9 nucleotides matching TRBD2. The V segment lost 4 bases and the J segment 6 bases; nucleotides outside the gene matches: 8. The CDR3 is 15 residues long. From germline, CDR1 is MRHNA and CDR2 SNTAGT.

The chain employs TRBV12-3 or TRBV12-4 and TRBJ2-3; a possible D gene is TRBD2 (6 bases). The V end lost 6 bases, the J end lost 0 bases, and 7 bases lay between the germline ends. This CDR3 comprises 13 residues. The CDR3 loop is CASRGTSTDTQYF. The CDR3, as DNA: TGTGCCAGCAGGGGGACTAGCACAGATACGCAGTATTTT.

The gene calls are TRBV4-2 and TRBJ2-1, with 10 bases identical to TRBD2. The CDR3 has 15 amino acids. Germline V gene data show CDR1 as LGHNA and CDR2 as YNFKEQ. The V gene end was trimmed by 4 bases and the J gene end by 4 bases; junction bases not matched to a gene: 4. The CDR3 nucleotides read TGTGCCAGCAGCCGAGTACTAGCGGGATACAATGAGCAGTTCTTC. As protein: CASSRVLAGYNEQFF.

The V and J genes are TRBV13 and TRBJ1-1; the match to TRBD1 covers 11 bases. Trimming took 5 bases from V and 2 from J; bases not matched to a gene: 19. The CDR3 length is 20 residues. Per the germline V gene, CDR1 is PRHDT and CDR2 is FYEKMQ (reference sequence). CDR3 region: CASSNRAGQGGSNFNTEAFF. In DNA, the CDR3 is TGTGCCAGCAGCAACCGGGCGGGACAGGGGGGTTCTAATTTTAACACTGAAGCTTTCTTT.

The rearrangement joins TRBV18 to TRBJ1-3, with D perhaps matching TRBD1 (6 bases). Trimming left V 1 base short and J 4 bases short, with 20 bases between. Germline values: CDR1 KGHSH, CDR2 LQKENI. The CDR3 contains 18 residues. The CDR3 region has the DNA TGTGCCAGCTCACCACGGACCGCGCAGGGGTCCTCCGGAAACACCATATATTTT. As protein: CASSPRTAQGSSGNTIYF.

This clone was seen only a few times. The genes are TRBV28 and TRBJ1-5; D gene uncertain. V was trimmed by 9 bases and J by 3 bases, leaving 21 bases between them. The germline V gene encodes CDR1 MDHEN and CDR2 SYDVKM. This CDR3 spans 16 amino acids. The CDR3 DNA is TGTGCCAGTTGGACTGCGATTTCCCTCCACAATCAGCCCCAGCATTTT. Its protein product is CASWTAISLHNQPQHF.

V gene TRBV5-6 combines with J gene TRBJ1-6; D unclear. The V end lost 0 bases, the J end lost 9 bases, and 16 bases lay between the germline ends. There are 16 residues in the CDR3. CDR1 SGHDT and CDR2 YYEEEE come from the germline V gene. The CDR3 loop is CASSLDRRRGGSPLHF. CDR3 DNA sequence: TGTGCCAGCAGCTTGGACAGAAGGCGGGGAGGTTCACCCCTCCACTTT.

The genes are TRBV4-2 and TRBJ1-1; no clear D gene. V gave up 1 base and J gave up 0 bases, with 6 bases separating them. Germline-derived CDR1 and CDR2 are LGHNA and YNFKEQ. CDR3 length: 14 amino acids. CDR3 sequence reads: CASSQANMNTEAFF. DNA of the CDR3: TGTGCCAGCAGCCAAGCTAATATGAACACTGAAGCTTTCTTT.

The genes are TRBV15 and TRBJ2-1; the D is unclear. V lost 7 bases and J 5 bases, leaving 15 bases between the germline ends. Germline CDR1 LNHNV, CDR2 YYDKDF (reference sequence). The CDR3 length is 14 residues. The CDR3 DNA is TGTGCCACCATGACCGTGCATGGGGACAATGAGCAGTTCTTC. Its translation: CATMTVHGDNEQFF.

The J gene is TRBJ2-2, the V gene TRBV7-2; 8 bases fit TRBD1. Germline lookup yields CDR1 SGHTA and CDR2 FQGNSA. The trim removed 3 bases at V and 5 bases at J, leaving 8 bases unmatched. This CDR3 has 16 amino acids. The CDR3 nucleotides are TGTGCCAGCAGCTTTCGGCCAGGGGGCCGGACCGGGGAGCTGTTTTTT. This sequence encodes CASSFRPGGRTGELFF.

This clone was detected only a few times. The same CDR3 is also encoded by other DNA sequences in this sample. The rearrangement uses TRBV7-8 and TRBJ2-7; D is undetermined. The germline V gene has CDR1 SGHVS and CDR2 FQNEAQ. There are 13 residues in the CDR3. V was clipped by 0 bases and J by 3 bases, with 6 bases between them. This chain's CDR3 is CASSLASVYEQYF. In DNA, the CDR3 is TGTGCCAGCAGCTTAGCGTCGGTCTACGAGCAGTACTTC.